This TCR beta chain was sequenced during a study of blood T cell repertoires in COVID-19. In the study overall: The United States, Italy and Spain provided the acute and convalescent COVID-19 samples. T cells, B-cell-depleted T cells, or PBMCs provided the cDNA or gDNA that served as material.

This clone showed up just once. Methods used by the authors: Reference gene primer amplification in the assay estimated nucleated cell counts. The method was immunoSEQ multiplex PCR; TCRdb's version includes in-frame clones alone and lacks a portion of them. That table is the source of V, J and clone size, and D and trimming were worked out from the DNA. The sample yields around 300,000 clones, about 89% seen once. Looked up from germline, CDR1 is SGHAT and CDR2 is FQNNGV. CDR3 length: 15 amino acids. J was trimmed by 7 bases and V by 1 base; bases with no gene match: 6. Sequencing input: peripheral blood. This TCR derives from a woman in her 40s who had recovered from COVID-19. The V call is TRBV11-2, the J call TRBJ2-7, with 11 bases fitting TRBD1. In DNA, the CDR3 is TGTGCCAGCAGCTTAGCCGGGACAGGGGGATTTGAGCAGTACTTC. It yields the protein CASSLAGTGGFEQYF.